These 11 T cell receptor beta chains were sequenced from one sample in a study of regulatory T cells in long-lasting Graves disease (dated by TCRdb to 2020 to 2023). Explained via the paper, the time point label denotes: persistent/refractory GD, antithyroid drugs over 5 years with positive TRAb. For both TCR sequencing and RNA sequencing, RNA was extracted from PBMCs in TRIzol. Libraries were prepared through multiplex PCR. The instrument given in TCRdb is Illumina HiSeq 4000. TCR beta libraries were built with iRepertoire HTBI primers and Arm-PCR amplification of CDR3 regions. TCRdb reran the public reads through fastp at Q25 and MiXCR, keeping productive beta chains. Rows merge per CDR3 protein into single entries with the most common DNA and genes. The sample table lists 310,000 or so distinct CDR3 sequences, more than 20% of them with a count of one. The ten largest account for roughly three fifths of the sample.

This sample comprised peripheral blood mononuclear cells (PBMCs), obtained when the disease was refractory, from a patient treated with antithyroid drugs. The receptors stem from a female donor with Graves disease.

Points on this clonotype: Here the CDR3 omits its conserved ending phenylalanine or tryptophan, so a read error is the likely source. The J gene is TRBJ2-7, the V gene TRBV7-2; the match to TRBD2 covers 9 bases. Germline-derived CDR1 and CDR2 are SGHTA and FQGNSA. The V segment lost 3 bases and the J segment 5 bases; nucleotides outside the gene matches: 5. This CDR3 spans 14 amino acids. In DNA, the CDR3 is TGTGCCAGCAGCTTTGCGGGAGGGAACGACGAGCAGTACTGC. As protein: CASSFAGGNDEQYC.

This clonotype was picked up many times. The DNA of the CDR3 is TGTGCCAGCAGCTTAAGACCGAGTGAAGGTTCCAATGAGCAGTTCTTC. Amino acid sequence: CASSLRPSEGSNEQFF. This chain links TRBV7-8 with TRBJ2-1; D gene ambiguous. This CDR3 is 16 amino acids long. Germline V gene lookup returns CDR1 SGHVS and CDR2 FQNEAQ. The ends were cut back, 2 bases at V and 6 bases at J, with 17 bases in the middle.

The CDR3 loop reads CASSSLLAGGHSYNEQFF. The CDR3 DNA reads as TGTGCCAGCAGCTCCCTTCTAGCGGGAGGCCACTCCTACAATGAGCAGTTCTTC. The V gene is TRBV7-9, the J gene TRBJ2-1; 11 bases map to TRBD2. With 4 bases clipped from V and 0 bases from J, the junction kept 8 bases outside the gene matches. Per the germline V gene, CDR1 is SEHNR and CDR2 is FQNEAQ (reference sequence). The CDR3 has 18 residues.

This clonotype was picked up a small number of times. CDR3 residues: CAISEGTSVFNIQYF. The CDR3 DNA reads TGTGCCATCAGTGAAGGGACGTCAGTTTTCAACATTCAGTACTTC. The rearrangement joins TRBV10-3 to TRBJ2-4; tentatively, D is TRBD1 or TRBD2 (5 bases each). The CDR3 has 15 amino acids. From germline, CDR1 is ENHRY and CDR2 SYGVKD. Between the trimmed V and J ends, which lost 3 bases and 7 bases, there was a span of 16 bases.

The CDR3 DNA sequence: TGCAGTGGGGGGGGCGGGAGTATCACAGATACGCAGTATTTT. This translates into CSGGGGSITDTQYF. The V gene is TRBV20-1, the J gene TRBJ2-3; possible D gene TRBD2, 7 bases. Germline CDR1 DFQATT, CDR2 SNEGSKA (reference sequence). There are 14 residues in the CDR3. The V end lost 7 bases, the J end lost 2 bases, and 16 bases lay between the germline ends.

This chain uses TRBV7-6 with TRBJ1-3; D perhaps matches TRBD1 (6 bases). The CDR3 spans 15 residues. V lost 2 bases, J lost 5 bases, and 13 bases lay in between. Germline V gives CDR1 SGHVS, CDR2 FNYEAQ. CDR3 DNA: TGTGCCAGCAGCTTATCGGGGGCGAGCCGAAACACCATATATTTT. Its protein product is CASSLSGASRNTIYF.

This clonotype was seen only a few times. The genes are TRBV5-1 and TRBJ2-5, with 7 bases matching TRBD2. The CDR3 has 16 residues. Unmatched junction bases numbered 10, after V lost 1 base and J lost 4 bases. CDR1 SGHRS and CDR2 YFSETQ come from the germline V gene. CDR3 in DNA: TGCGCCAGCAGCTTGCTCGGCGGGAGTGTGAGAGAGACCCAGTACTTC. Protein product: CASSLLGGSVRETQYF. Full variable domain (remainder filled in from reference TRBV5-1 and TRBJ2-5): KAGVTQTPRYLIKTRGQQVTLSCSPISGHRSVSWYQQTPGQGLQFLFEYFSETQRNKGNFPGRFSGRQFSNSRSEMNVSTLELGDSALYLCASSLLGGSVRETQYFGPGTRLLVL.

This clonotype was recorded at least ten times. This chain connects TRBV27 to TRBJ1-5; D is undetermined. The germline V and J ends were trimmed by 6 bases and 0 bases, with 6 bases remaining between them. The CDR3 has 13 residues. Germline-derived CDR1 and CDR2 are MNHEY and SMNVEV (reference sequence). CDR3: CASSNYSNQPQHF. For the CDR3, the DNA is TGTGCCAGCAGCAACTATAGCAATCAGCCCCAGCATTTT.

The sample holds many counts of this clonotype. The rearrangement links TRBV6-5 to TRBJ1-4; possibly TRBD1 for D (5 bases). The germline V and J ends were trimmed by 2 bases and 7 bases, with 11 bases remaining between them. This CDR3 is built from 14 residues. Germline V gene data show CDR1 as MNHEY and CDR2 as SVGAGI. CDR3 region: CASSYTGEIEKLFF. CDR3 nucleotides: TGTGCCAGCAGTTACACAGGAGAGATTGAAAAACTGTTTTTT.

The chain recombines TRBV14 with TRBJ1-2; D is possibly TRBD1 (6 bases). Trimming left V 3 bases short and J 7 bases short, with 15 bases between. Germline V gene lookup returns CDR1 SGHDN and CDR2 FVKESK. The CDR3 is 14 amino acids. The CDR3 DNA follows: TGTGCCAGCAGCCACCACAGGGAAGATCTTGGCTACACCTTC. Translating gives CASSHHREDLGYTF.

Only a few counts were recorded for this clonotype. This chain uses TRBV20-1 with TRBJ2-7; the D is unclear. From germline, CDR1 is DFQATT and CDR2 SNEGSKA (reference sequence). V lost 6 bases, J lost 4 bases, and 13 bases lay in between. There are 12 residues in the CDR3. The CDR3 loop reads CSAPVAGYEQYF. CDR3 DNA: TGCAGTGCCCCCGTCGCTGGTTACGAGCAGTACTTC.